This TCR beta chain derives from a study of cytomegalovirus exposure and HLA in healthy donors. Germline V CDR1 and CDR2: SGHVS, FNYEAQ. The CDR3 sequence is 14 residues long. V was pared by 0 bases and J by 9 bases, with 9 bases between. PCR employed 60 Vbeta and 13 Jbeta primers. Sequencing was performed with immunoSEQ multiplex PCR; in TCRdb, only in-frame clones are kept and a portion is missing. The sample holds under 130,000 clones, 15% seen once. The receptor was isolated from a female donor in good health and CMV-seronegative. Sequencing was carried out using PBMCs. The V and J genes are TRBV7-6 and TRBJ1-6; perhaps TRBD1 as D (5 bases). The CDR3 nucleotides read TGTGCCAGCAGCTTAGCAGGGGAGGTTTCACCCCTCCACTTT. It specifies CASSLAGEVSPLHF.